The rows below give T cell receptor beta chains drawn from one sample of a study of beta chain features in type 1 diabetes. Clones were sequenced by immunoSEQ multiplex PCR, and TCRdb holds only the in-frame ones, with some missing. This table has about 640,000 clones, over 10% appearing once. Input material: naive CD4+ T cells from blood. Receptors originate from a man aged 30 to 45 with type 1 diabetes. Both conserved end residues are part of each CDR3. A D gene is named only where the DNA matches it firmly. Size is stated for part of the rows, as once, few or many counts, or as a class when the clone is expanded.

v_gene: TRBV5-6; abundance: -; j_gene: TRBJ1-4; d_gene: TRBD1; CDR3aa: CASSSTGAPNEKLFF
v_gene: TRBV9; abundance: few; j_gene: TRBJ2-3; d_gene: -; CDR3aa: CASTVGGPFGTDTQYF
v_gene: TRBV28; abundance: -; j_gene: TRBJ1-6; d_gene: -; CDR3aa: CASSLPAGQYNSPLHF
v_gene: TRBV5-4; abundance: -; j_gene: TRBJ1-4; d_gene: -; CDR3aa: CASSLGPKVTNEKLFF
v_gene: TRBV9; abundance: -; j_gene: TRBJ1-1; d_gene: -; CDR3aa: CASSVTFKTVEAFF
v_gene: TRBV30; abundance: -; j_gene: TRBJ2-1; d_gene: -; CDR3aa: CAWTWAGAYLFEQFF
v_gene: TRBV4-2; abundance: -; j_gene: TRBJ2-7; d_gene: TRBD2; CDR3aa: CASSQGPSGTYEQYF
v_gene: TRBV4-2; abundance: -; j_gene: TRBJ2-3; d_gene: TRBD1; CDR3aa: CASSHPGTGFGTDTQYF
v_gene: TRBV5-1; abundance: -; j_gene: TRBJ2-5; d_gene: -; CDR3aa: CASSSPDSTETQYF
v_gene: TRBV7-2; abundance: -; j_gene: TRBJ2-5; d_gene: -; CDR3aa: CASSSRFGSSQETQYF
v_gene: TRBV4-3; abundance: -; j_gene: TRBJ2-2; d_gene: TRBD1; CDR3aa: CASSLTWTGDTGELFF
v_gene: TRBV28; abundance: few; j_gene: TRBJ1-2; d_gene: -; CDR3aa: CASSQQFLARNYGYTF
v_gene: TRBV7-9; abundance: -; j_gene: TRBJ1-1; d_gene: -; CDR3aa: CASSLTGTEAFF
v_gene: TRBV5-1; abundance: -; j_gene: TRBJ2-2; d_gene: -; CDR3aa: CASSLLLGSNTGELFF
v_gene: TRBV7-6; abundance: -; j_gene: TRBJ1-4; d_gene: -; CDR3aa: CASSLGPGNEKLFF
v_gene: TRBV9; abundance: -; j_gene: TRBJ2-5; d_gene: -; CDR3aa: CASSVGAGRERPETQYF